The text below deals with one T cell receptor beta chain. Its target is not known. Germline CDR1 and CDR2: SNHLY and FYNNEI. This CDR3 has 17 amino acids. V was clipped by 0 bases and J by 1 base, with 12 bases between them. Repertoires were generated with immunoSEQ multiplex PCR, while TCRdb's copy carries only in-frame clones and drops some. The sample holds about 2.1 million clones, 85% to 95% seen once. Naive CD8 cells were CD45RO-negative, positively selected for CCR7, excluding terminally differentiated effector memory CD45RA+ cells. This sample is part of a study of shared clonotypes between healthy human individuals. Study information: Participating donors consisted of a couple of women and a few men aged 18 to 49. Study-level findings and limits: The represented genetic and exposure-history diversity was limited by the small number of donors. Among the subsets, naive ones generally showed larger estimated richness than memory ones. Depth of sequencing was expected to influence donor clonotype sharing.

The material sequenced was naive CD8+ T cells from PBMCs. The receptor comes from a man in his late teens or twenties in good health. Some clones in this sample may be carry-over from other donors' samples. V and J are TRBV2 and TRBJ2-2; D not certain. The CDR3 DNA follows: TGTGCCAGCAGTGAAGCGCTTCGGCTAGGGAACACCGGGGAGCTGTTTTTT. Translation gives CASSEALRLGNTGELFF.